Reported below is one T cell receptor (beta chain). The antigen is undetermined. Produced via immunoSEQ multiplex PCR; TCRdb's table is partial and in-frame only. In the table there are millions of clones, approximately 93% of which are singletons. The sample is drawn from a study of shared clonotypes between healthy human individuals. Study-level findings and limits: All-four-donor shared clonotypes had higher generation probabilities than non-shared clonotypes did.

Sequenced sample: naive CD4+ T cells from PBMCs. Indicated subset: CD45RA+ positively selected. The TCR comes from a man in his late teens or twenties in good health. Some clones in this sample may be carry-over from other donors' samples.

DNA for the CDR3: TGTGCAAGTCGCTTAGCCAAGAGGACAGGCACGAATGGGGCTAACAATCAGCCCCAGCATTTT. This encodes CASRLAKRTGTNGANNQPQHF. The chain carries TRBV12-2 and TRBJ1-5; no check of the table's D call, TRBD1, against the DNA was made. TRBV12-2 is a pseudogene. The CDR3 has 21 residues.